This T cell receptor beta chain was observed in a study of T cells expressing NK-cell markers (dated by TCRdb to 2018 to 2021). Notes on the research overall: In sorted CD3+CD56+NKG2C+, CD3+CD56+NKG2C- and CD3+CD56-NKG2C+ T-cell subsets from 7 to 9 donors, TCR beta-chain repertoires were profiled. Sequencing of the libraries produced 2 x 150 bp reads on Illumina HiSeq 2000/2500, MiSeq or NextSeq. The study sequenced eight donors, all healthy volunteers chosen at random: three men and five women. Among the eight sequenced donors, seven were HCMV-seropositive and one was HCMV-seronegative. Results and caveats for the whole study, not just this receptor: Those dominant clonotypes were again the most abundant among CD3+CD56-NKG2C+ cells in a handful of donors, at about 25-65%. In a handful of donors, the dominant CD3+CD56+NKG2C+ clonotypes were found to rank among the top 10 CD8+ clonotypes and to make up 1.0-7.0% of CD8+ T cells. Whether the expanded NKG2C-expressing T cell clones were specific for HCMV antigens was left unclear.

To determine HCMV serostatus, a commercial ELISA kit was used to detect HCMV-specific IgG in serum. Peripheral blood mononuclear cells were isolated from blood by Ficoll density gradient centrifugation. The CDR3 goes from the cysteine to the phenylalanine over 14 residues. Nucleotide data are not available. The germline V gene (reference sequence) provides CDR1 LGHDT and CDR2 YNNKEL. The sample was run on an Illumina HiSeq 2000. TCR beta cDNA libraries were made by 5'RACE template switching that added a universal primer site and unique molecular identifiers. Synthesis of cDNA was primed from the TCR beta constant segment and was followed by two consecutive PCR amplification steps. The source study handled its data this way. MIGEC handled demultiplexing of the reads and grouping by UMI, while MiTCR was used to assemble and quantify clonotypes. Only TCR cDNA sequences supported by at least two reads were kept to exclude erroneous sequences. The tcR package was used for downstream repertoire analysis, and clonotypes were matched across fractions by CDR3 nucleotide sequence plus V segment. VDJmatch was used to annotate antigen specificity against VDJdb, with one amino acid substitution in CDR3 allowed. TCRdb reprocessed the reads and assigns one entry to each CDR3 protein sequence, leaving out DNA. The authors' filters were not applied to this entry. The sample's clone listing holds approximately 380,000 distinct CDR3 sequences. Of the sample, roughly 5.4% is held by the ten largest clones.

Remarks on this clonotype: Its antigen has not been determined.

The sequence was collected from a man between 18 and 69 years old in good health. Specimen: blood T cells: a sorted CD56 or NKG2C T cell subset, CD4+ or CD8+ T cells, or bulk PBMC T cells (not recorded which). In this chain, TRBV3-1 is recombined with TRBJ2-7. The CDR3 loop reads CASSQDVRRYEQYF.